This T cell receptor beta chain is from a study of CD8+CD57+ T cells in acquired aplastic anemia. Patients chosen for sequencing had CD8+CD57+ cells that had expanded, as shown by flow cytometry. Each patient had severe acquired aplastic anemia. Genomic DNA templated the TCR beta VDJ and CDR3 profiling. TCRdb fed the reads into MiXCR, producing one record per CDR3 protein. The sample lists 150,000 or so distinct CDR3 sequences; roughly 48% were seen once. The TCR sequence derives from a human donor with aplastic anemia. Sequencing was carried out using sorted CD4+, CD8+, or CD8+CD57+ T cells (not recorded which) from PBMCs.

The CDR3 sequence: CASSPRQGWDTEAFF. The CDR3 DNA is TGTGCCAGCAGCCCCCGACAGGGATGGGACACTGAAGCTTTCTTT. This chain connects TRBV14 to TRBJ1-1; 7 bases fit TRBD1. The CDR3 has 15 residues. V lost 4 bases to trimming and J lost 3 bases; unmatched junction nucleotides: 8. Germline-derived CDR1 and CDR2 are SGHDN and FVKESK.